The present entry profiles one T cell receptor (beta chain) with its context. V was trimmed by 5 bases and J by 3 bases, leaving 5 bases between them. CDR3 length equals 11 residues. Per germline, CDR1 LNHDA and CDR2 SQIVND (reference sequence). The data originate from a study of blood T cell repertoires in COVID-19. At the level of the study: Sites across the United States, Italy and Spain contributed samples from acute and convalescent COVID-19. Sample material is recorded as cDNA or gDNA derived from T cells, B-cell-depleted T cells, or PBMCs.

In the original processing: Amplification from reference gene primers served as the basis for estimated nucleated cell counts. Clones were sequenced by immunoSEQ multiplex PCR, and TCRdb holds only the in-frame ones, with some missing. V, J and clone size are taken as reported in that table, and D and trimming were inferred from the DNA itself. The sample lists about 59,000 clones; around 90% were seen once. Sample: peripheral blood. The TCR sequence derives from an elderly man with acute or convalescent COVID-19. V and J are TRBV19 and TRBJ2-7, with no clear D. The DNA of the CDR3 is TGTGCCAGTAGTTCCGGCTACGAGCAGTACTTC. Amino acid sequence: CASSSGYEQYF. The full variable domain, in which reference TRBV19 and TRBJ2-7 provide the parts outside the CDR3, is DGGITQSPKYLFRKEGQNVTLSCEQNLNHDAMYWYRQDPGQGLRLIYYSQIVNDFQKGDIAEGYSVSREKKESFPLTVTSAQKNPTAFYLCASSSGYEQYFGPGTRLTVT.